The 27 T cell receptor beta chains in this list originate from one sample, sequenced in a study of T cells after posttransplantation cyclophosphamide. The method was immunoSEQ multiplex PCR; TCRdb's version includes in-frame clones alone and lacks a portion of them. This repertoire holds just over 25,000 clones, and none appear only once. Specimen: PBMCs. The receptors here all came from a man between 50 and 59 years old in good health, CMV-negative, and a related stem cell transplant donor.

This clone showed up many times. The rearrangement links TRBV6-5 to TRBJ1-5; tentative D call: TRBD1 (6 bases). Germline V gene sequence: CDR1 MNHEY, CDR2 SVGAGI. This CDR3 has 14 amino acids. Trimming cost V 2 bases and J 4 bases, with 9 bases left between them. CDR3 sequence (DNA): TGTGCCAGCAGTTACACAGGGCCTAATCAGCCCCAGCATTTT. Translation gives CASSYTGPNQPQHF.

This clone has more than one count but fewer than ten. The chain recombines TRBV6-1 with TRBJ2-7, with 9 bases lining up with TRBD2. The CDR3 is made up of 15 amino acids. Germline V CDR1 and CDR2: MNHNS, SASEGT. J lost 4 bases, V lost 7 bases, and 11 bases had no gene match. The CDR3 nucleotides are TGTGCCAGCACCATTACGTCTAGCGGGAAGTACGAGCAGTACTTC. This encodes CASTITSSGKYEQYF.

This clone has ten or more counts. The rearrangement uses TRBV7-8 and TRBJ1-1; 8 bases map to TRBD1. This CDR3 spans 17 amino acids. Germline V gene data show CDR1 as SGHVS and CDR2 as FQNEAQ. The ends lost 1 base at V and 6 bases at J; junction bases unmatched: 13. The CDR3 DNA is TGTGCCAGCAGCTTAGAACGGACAGGGTCGGTACGGCCTGAAGCTTTCTTT. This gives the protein CASSLERTGSVRPEAFF.

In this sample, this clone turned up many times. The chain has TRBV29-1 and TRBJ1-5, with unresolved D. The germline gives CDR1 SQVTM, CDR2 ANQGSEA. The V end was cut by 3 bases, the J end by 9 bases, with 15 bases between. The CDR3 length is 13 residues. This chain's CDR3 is CSVEDVRGGPQHF. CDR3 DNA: TGCAGCGTTGAGGACGTTAGAGGAGGGCCCCAGCATTTT.

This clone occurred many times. The CDR3 coding sequence is TGCAGCGGTGGGGGCAGGCGCACAGATACGCAGTATTTT. Translation gives CSGGGRRTDTQYF. This chain uses TRBV29-1 with TRBJ2-3; tentatively, D is TRBD1 (6 bases). Germline CDR1 SQVTM, CDR2 ANQGSEA. V was cut by 7 bases and J by 1 base, with 12 bases left in between. This CDR3 has 13 amino acids.

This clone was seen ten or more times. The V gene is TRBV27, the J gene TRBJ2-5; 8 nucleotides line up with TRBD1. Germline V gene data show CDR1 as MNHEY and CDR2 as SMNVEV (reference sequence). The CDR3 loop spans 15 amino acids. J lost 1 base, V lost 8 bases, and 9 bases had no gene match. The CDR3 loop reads CASARGTGFQETQYF. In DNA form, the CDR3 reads TGTGCCAGCGCCCGTGGGACAGGCTTCCAAGAGACCCAGTACTTC.

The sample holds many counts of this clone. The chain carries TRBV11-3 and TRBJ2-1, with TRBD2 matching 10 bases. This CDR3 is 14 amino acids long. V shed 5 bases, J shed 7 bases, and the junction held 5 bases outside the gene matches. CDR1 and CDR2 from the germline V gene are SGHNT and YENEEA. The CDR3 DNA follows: TGTGCCAGCAGCCCCTCGGGACTAGCGAATGAGCAGTTCTTC. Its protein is CASSPSGLANEQFF.

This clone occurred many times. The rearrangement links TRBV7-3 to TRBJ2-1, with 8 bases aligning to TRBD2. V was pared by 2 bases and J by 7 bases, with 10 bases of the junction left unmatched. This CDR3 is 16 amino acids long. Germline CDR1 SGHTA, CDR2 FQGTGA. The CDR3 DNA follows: TGTGCCAGCAGCTTAGGCCCAGCGGGAGTGACAAATGAGCAGTTCTTC. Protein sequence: CASSLGPAGVTNEQFF.

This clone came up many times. The CDR3 loop is CASSQGGGIQGRTLYEQYF. CDR3 coding DNA: TGCGCCAGCAGCCAAGGAGGAGGGATACAAGGACGGACCCTCTACGAGCAGTACTTC. J is TRBJ2-7 and V is TRBV4-1; D is possibly TRBD2 (6 bases). The CDR3 spans 19 residues. V was shortened by 1 base and J by 3 bases, with 25 bases between the two germline ends. In germline, CDR1 is MGHRA, CDR2 YSYEKL.

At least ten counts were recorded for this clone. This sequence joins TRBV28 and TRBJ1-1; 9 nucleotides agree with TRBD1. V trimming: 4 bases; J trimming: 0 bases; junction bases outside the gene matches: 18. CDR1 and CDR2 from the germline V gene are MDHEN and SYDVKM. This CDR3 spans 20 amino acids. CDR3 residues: CASSSVGVGGTGFMNTEAFF. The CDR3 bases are TGTGCCAGCAGTTCGGTCGGGGTGGGGGGGACAGGGTTTATGAACACTGAAGCTTTCTTT. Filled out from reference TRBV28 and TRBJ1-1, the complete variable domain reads DVKVTQSSRYLVKRTGEKVFLECVQDMDHENMFWYRQDPGLGLRLIYFSYDVKMKEKGDIPEGYSVSREKKERFSLILESASTNQTSMYLCASSSVGVGGTGFMNTEAFFGQGTRLTVV.

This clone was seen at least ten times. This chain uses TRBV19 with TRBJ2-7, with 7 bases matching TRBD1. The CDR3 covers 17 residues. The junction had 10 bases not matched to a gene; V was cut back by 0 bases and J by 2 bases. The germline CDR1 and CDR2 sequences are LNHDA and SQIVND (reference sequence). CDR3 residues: CASSIDLSGQATYEQYF. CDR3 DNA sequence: TGTGCCAGTAGTATAGATCTATCTGGACAGGCTACCTACGAGCAGTACTTC.

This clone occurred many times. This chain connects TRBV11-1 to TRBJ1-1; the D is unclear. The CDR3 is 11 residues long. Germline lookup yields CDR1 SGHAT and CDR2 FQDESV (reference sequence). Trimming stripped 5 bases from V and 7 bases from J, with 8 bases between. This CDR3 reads CASSRGLEAFF. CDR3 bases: TGTGCCAGCAGCCGAGGCCTTGAAGCTTTCTTT.

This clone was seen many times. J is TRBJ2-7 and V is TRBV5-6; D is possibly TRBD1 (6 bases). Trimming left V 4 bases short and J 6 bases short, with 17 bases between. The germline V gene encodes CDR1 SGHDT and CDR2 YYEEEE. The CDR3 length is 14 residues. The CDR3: CASSMRTVWGEQYF. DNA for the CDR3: TGTGCCAGCAGCATGAGGACAGTTTGGGGCGAGCAGTACTTC.

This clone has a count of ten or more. CDR3 DNA sequence: TGTGCCACCTCAGGGGGGAATCAGCCCCAGCATTTT. Translation: CATSGGNQPQHF. The rearrangement joins TRBV10-3 to TRBJ1-5; 7 bases align to TRBD1. The CDR3 spans 12 residues. The germline CDR1 and CDR2 sequences are ENHRY and SYGVKD. The trim removed 10 bases at V and 4 bases at J, leaving 4 bases unmatched.

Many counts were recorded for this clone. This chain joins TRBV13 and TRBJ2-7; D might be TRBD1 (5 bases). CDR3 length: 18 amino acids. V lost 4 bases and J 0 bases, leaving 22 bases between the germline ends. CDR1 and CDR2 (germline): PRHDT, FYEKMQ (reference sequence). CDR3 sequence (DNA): TGTGCCAGCAGCTACCCACACTCAGTGTGCAGGGCCTCCTACGAGCAGTACTTC. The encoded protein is CASSYPHSVCRASYEQYF.

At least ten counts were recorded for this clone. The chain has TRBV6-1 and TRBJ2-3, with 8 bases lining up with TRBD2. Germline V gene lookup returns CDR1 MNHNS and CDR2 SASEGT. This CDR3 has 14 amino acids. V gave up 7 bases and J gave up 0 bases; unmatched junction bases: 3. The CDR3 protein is CASISGDSTDTQYF. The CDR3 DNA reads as TGTGCCAGCATTAGCGGGGATAGCACAGATACGCAGTATTTT.

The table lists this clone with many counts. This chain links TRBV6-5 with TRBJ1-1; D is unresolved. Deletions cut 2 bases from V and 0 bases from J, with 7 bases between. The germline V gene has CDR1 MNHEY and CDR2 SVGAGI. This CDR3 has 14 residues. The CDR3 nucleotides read TGTGCCAGCAGTTACAGAGGGATGAACACTGAAGCTTTCTTT. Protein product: CASSYRGMNTEAFF.

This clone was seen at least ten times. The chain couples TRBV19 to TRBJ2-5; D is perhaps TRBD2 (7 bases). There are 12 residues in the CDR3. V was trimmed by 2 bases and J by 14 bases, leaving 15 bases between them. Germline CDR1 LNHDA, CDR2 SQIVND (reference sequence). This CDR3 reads CASSISGGGVYF. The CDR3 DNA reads TGTGCCAGTAGTATAAGTGGAGGGGGGGTTTACTTC.

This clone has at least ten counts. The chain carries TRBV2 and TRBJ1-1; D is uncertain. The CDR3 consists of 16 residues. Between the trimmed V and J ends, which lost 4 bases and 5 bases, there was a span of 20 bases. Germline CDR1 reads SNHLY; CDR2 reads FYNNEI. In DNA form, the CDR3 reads TGTGCCAGCAGTGCGATAGGCAGGCAAGGAGGAACTGAAGCTTTCTTT. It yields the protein CASSAIGRQGGTEAFF.

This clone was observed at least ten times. The CDR3 DNA is TGTGCCAGCAGCTTAGTTCCTGGACAGGGGAATGAGCAGTTCTTC. As protein: CASSLVPGQGNEQFF. This chain uses TRBV7-7 with TRBJ2-1; 9 nucleotides align to TRBD1. The CDR3 covers 15 residues. The V and J ends lost 1 base and 7 bases, in that order; junction bases with no gene match: 5. CDR1 SSHAT and CDR2 FNYEAQ come from the germline V gene (reference sequence).

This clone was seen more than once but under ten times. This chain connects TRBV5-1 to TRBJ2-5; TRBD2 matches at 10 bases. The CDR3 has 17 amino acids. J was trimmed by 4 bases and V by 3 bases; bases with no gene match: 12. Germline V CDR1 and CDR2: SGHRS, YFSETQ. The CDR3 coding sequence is TGCGCCAGCAGCTCCTTCCTAGCGGGAGCGGTTGGAGAGACCCAGTACTTC. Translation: CASSSFLAGAVGETQYF.

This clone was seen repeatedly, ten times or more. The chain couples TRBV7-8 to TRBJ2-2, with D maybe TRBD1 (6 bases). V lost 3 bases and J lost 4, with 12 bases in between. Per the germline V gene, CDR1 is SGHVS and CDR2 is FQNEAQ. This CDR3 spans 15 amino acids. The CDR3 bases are TGTGCCAGCAGCTTGGGAGACAGGTCCACCGGGGAGCTGTTTTTT. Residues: CASSLGDRSTGELFF.

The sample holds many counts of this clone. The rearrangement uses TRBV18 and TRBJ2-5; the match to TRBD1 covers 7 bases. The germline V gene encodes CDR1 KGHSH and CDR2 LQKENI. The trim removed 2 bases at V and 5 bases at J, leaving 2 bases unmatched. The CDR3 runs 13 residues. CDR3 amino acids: CASSPVTGETQYF. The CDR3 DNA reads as TGTGCCAGCTCACCAGTGACAGGGGAGACCCAGTACTTC.

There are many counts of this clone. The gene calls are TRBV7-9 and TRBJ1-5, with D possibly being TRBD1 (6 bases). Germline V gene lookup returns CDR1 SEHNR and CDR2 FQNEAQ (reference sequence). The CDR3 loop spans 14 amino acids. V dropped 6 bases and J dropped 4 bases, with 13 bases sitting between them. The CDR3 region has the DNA TGTGCCAGCAGGGGGGGGGCGGAGAATCAGCCCCAGCATTTT. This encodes CASRGGAENQPQHF.

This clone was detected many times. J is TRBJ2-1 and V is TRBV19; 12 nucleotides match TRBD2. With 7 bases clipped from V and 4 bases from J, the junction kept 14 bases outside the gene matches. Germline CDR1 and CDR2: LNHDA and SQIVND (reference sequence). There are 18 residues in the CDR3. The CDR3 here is CASTARSLAGGSYNEQFF. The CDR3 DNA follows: TGTGCCAGTACCGCCCGGTCCCTAGCGGGAGGGTCTTACAATGAGCAGTTCTTC.

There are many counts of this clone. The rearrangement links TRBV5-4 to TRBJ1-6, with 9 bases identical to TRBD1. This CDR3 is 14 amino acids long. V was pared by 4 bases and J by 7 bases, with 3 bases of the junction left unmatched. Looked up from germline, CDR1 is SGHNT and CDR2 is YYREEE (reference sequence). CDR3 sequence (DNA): TGTGCCAGCAGCCTGGGACAGGGAAATTCACCCCTCCACTTT. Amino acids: CASSLGQGNSPLHF.

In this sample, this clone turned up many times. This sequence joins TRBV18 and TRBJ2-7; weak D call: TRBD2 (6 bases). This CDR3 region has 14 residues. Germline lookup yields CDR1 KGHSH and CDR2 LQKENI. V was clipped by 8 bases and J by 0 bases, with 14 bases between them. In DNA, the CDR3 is TGTGCCAGCCTGCGGGGAGCAGACTCCTACGAGCAGTACTTC. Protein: CASLRGADSYEQYF. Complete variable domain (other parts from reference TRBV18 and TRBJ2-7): NAGVMQNPRHLVRRRGQEARLRCSPMKGHSHVYWYRQLPEEGLKFMVYLQKENIIDESGMPKERFSAEFPKEGPSILRIQQVVRGDSAAYFCASLRGADSYEQYFGPGTRLTVT.